Below, 31 T cell receptor beta chains from the same sample are listed, as sequenced in a study of blood T cell repertoires in COVID-19. Using immunoSEQ multiplex PCR, the repertoire was profiled, and TCRdb retains in-frame clones only, with some absent. The data contain a few hundred thousand clones, 89% of them singletons. Material: peripheral blood. These receptors originate from a woman in her 30s with COVID-19, enrolled during active disease.

J is TRBJ2-2 and V is TRBV25-1; perhaps TRBD1 as D (5 bases). This CDR3 is built from 17 residues. Looked up from germline, CDR1 is MGHDK and CDR2 is SYGVNS. V was shortened by 3 bases and J by 2 bases, with 16 bases between the two germline ends. CDR3 bases: TGTGCCAGCAGTGAGCGACAGACACTTACCAACACCGGGGAGCTGTTTTTT. Translated: CASSERQTLTNTGELFF.

This clone has a handful of counts. This sequence joins TRBV28 and TRBJ2-3; tentative D call: TRBD2 (5 bases). Deletions cut 6 bases from V and 8 bases from J, with 9 bases between. The CDR3 spans 11 residues. Germline V gene lookup returns CDR1 MDHEN and CDR2 SYDVKM. The CDR3 loop is CASRRGGTQYF. The CDR3 nucleotides are TGTGCCAGCAGACGGGGTGGTACGCAGTATTTT.

This sequence joins TRBV7-8 and TRBJ2-1, with 7 bases fitting TRBD2. Germline CDR1 is SGHVS and CDR2 is FQNEAQ. V was pared by 1 base and J by 8 bases, with 2 bases of the junction left unmatched. This CDR3 comprises 13 residues. The CDR3 protein is CASSLDLADEQFF. The CDR3 DNA follows: TGTGCCAGCAGCTTAGACCTAGCGGATGAGCAGTTCTTC.

This sequence joins TRBV4-1 and TRBJ2-5, with D perhaps matching TRBD1 (5 bases). Trimming removed 4 bases at V and 5 bases at J, with 14 bases between. Germline V CDR1 and CDR2: MGHRA, YSYEKL. The CDR3 contains 14 residues. The CDR3, as DNA: TGCGCCAGCAGCCTGGATGGGGCGGAGGAGACCCAGTACTTC. Translating gives CASSLDGAEETQYF.

The chain joins TRBV12-3 or TRBV12-4 to TRBJ2-1; D call uncertain. V dropped 10 bases and J dropped 10 bases, with 8 bases sitting between them. The CDR3 is 9 residues long. The CDR3: CATGWEQFF. The CDR3 DNA sequence: TGTGCCACCGGTTGGGAGCAGTTCTTC.

This clone has a handful of counts. The chain carries TRBV5-1 and TRBJ2-1, with unresolved D. Per the germline V gene, CDR1 is SGHRS and CDR2 is YFSETQ. The CDR3 runs 13 residues. Trimming stripped 4 bases from V and 4 bases from J, with 9 bases between. CDR3 sequence reads: CASSLPEYNEQFF. For the CDR3, the DNA is TGCGCCAGCAGCCTACCGGAGTACAATGAGCAGTTCTTC.

This chain uses TRBV7-9 with TRBJ1-5; weak D call: TRBD1 (6 bases). CDR1 and CDR2 (germline): SEHNR, FQNEAQ (reference sequence). There are 14 residues in the CDR3. The CDR3 DNA reads as TGTGCGGACAAGGGGGTAAGGGGCAATCAGCCCCAGCATTTT. This sequence encodes CADKGVRGNQPQHF.

The chain uses TRBV18 and TRBJ1-2; no reliable D call. This CDR3 spans 14 amino acids. Trimming shortened V by 0 bases and J by 1 base, and 6 bases separated the two germline ends. CDR1 KGHSH and CDR2 LQKENI come from the germline V gene. CDR3 residues: CASSPPEVNYGYTF. As DNA, the CDR3 is TGTGCCAGCTCACCACCGGAGGTTAACTATGGCTACACCTTC.

This clone was seen a few times. V usage is TRBV5-1 and J usage is TRBJ1-1; D unresolved. The V end lost 2 bases, the J end lost 4 bases, and 6 bases lay between the germline ends. The CDR3 extends over 12 amino acids. Germline loops: CDR1 SGHRS, CDR2 YFSETQ. CDR3 sequence reads: CASSFPGTEAFF. CDR3 coding DNA: TGCGCCAGCAGCTTCCCAGGCACTGAAGCTTTCTTT.

This chain links TRBV7-9 with TRBJ2-1; 9 nucleotides agree with TRBD2. Germline values: CDR1 SEHNR, CDR2 FQNEAQ (reference sequence). With V trimmed by 3 bases and J by 7 bases, 7 bases remained unmatched. This CDR3 region has 15 residues. The CDR3 region is CASSFPGTSFNEQFF. The CDR3 coding sequence is TGTGCCAGCAGCTTTCCCGGGACTAGCTTTAATGAGCAGTTCTTC.

The rearrangement links TRBV20-1 to TRBJ1-1; weak D call: TRBD1 (6 bases). The germline CDR1 and CDR2 sequences are DFQATT and SNEGSKA (reference sequence). This CDR3 has 11 amino acids. V lost 3 bases and J lost 9, with 11 bases in between. CDR3 amino acids: CSASLGTQAFF. DNA of the CDR3: TGCAGTGCTAGTTTAGGGACACAAGCTTTCTTT.

The CDR3 spells CASSLGGGGARETQYF. For the CDR3, the DNA is TGTGCCAGCAGCTTAGGAGGCGGGGGGGCCAGGGAGACCCAGTACTTC. The rearrangement links TRBV11-2 to TRBJ2-5; 9 bases match TRBD2. Germline V CDR1 and CDR2: SGHAT, FQNNGV. The CDR3 length is 16 residues. V gave up 1 base and J gave up 5 bases; unmatched junction bases: 8.

The chain joins TRBV18 to TRBJ2-1; 14 nucleotides agree with TRBD2. The V gene's germline CDR1 is KGHSH and CDR2 LQKENI. The V and J ends lost 3 bases and 8 bases, in that order; junction bases with no gene match: 6. The CDR3 loop spans 16 amino acids. The CDR3 coding sequence is TGTGCCAGCTCACCGGGACTAGCGGGGGTATTATATGAGCAGTTCTTC. Translated: CASSPGLAGVLYEQFF. Together with reference TRBV18 and TRBJ2-1, the CDR3 gives the full variable domain: NAGVMQNPRHLVRRRGQEARLRCSPMKGHSHVYWYRQLPEEGLKFMVYLQKENIIDESGMPKERFSAEFPKEGPSILRIQQVVRGDSAAYFCASSPGLAGVLYEQFFGPGTRLTVL.

The rearrangement uses TRBV24-1 and TRBJ1-5; D gene unclear. Germline loops: CDR1 KGHDR, CDR2 SFDVKD. The CDR3 length is 13 residues. V dropped 7 bases and J dropped 5 bases, with 11 bases sitting between them. The CDR3 here is CATSQAGYQPQHF. CDR3 in DNA: TGTGCCACCAGCCAGGCAGGTTATCAGCCCCAGCATTTT.

This rearrangement joins TRBV27 to TRBJ1-1, with D tentatively TRBD1 (6 bases). Germline V gene data show CDR1 as MNHEY and CDR2 as SMNVEV (reference sequence). Trimming removed 5 bases from V and 3 bases from J, with 16 bases in between. The CDR3 consists of 15 residues. The CDR3 loop reads CASSTVTGRDTEAFF. The CDR3, as DNA: TGTGCCAGCAGTACCGTTACAGGGAGGGACACTGAAGCTTTCTTT.

The chain carries TRBV19 and TRBJ2-7; D possibly corresponds to TRBD2 (5 bases). V was pared by 5 bases and J by 3 bases, with 17 bases between. This CDR3 is built from 15 residues. Germline CDR1 and CDR2: LNHDA and SQIVND (reference sequence). In DNA, the CDR3 is TGTGCCAGTAGTCGTACCGGGAACACGGACTACGAGCAGTACTTC. Translated, it gives CASSRTGNTDYEQYF. The entire variable domain, with the rest obtained from reference TRBV19 and TRBJ2-7, is as follows: DGGITQSPKYLFRKEGQNVTLSCEQNLNHDAMYWYRQDPGQGLRLIYYSQIVNDFQKGDIAEGYSVSREKKESFPLTVTSAQKNPTAFYLCASSRTGNTDYEQYFGPGTRLTVT.

The table lists this clone with a few counts. V gene TRBV29-1 combines with J gene TRBJ2-5; possible D gene TRBD1, 5 bases. V was trimmed by 4 bases and J by 4 bases, leaving 13 bases between them. This CDR3 region has 13 residues. In germline, CDR1 is SQVTM, CDR2 ANQGSEA. The CDR3 DNA is TGCAGCGTTGCTGCAGGGTTTGGAGAGACCCAGTACTTC. Its protein product is CSVAAGFGETQYF.

The rearrangement uses TRBV5-4 and TRBJ1-1; TRBD1 matches at 10 bases. CDR1 and CDR2 (germline): SGHNT, YYREEE (reference sequence). The CDR3 runs to 15 residues. With 4 bases clipped from V and 0 bases from J, the junction kept 3 bases outside the gene matches. As DNA, the CDR3 is TGTGCCAGCAGCGGTGACAGGGGGCTGAACACTGAAGCTTTCTTT. As protein: CASSGDRGLNTEAFF.

The chain combines TRBV30 with TRBJ2-7, with D possibly matching TRBD1 (6 bases). V was trimmed by 0 bases and J by 3 bases, leaving 9 bases between them. The CDR3 is made up of 13 amino acids. Germline loops: CDR1 GTSNPN, CDR2 SVGIG (reference sequence). The CDR3 region is CAWSVGRGYEQYF. As DNA, the CDR3 is TGTGCCTGGAGTGTAGGCAGGGGCTACGAGCAGTACTTC.

This rearrangement joins TRBV5-8 to TRBJ2-7; 7 positions agree with TRBD1. J gave up 3 bases and V 0 bases, and 6 bases lay outside the gene matches. CDR3 length: 15 residues. CDR1 SGHTS and CDR2 YDEGEE come from the germline V gene. CDR3 sequence: CASSLAGTANYEQYF. The CDR3 coding sequence is TGTGCCAGCAGCTTGGCGGGGACAGCGAACTACGAGCAGTACTTC. The full variable domain, rest sourced from reference TRBV5-8 and TRBJ2-7, is EAGVTQSPTHLIKTRGQQATLRCSPISGHTSVYWYQQALGLGLQFLLWYDEGEERNRGNFPPRFSGRQFPNYSSELNVNALELEDSALYLCASSLAGTANYEQYFGPGTRLTVT.

The genes are TRBV5-1 and TRBJ1-2; D not resolved. CDR1 is SGHRS, CDR2 YFSETQ, per germline. V lost 0 bases and J 5 bases, leaving 8 bases between the germline ends. The CDR3 spans 13 residues. The CDR3, as DNA: TGCGCCAGCAGCTTGGATTCCGTGTATGGCTACACCTTC. Translation: CASSLDSVYGYTF.

J is TRBJ1-2 and V is TRBV11-2, with D perhaps TRBD1 (6 bases). V was pared by 1 base and J by 3 bases, with 12 bases between. Germline-derived CDR1 and CDR2 are SGHAT and FQNNGV. The CDR3 totals 15 residues. The CDR3 protein is CASSLGSGDYYGYTF. DNA for the CDR3: TGTGCCAGCAGCTTAGGGTCAGGGGATTACTATGGCTACACCTTC.

The J gene is TRBJ1-2, the V gene TRBV19; 8 nucleotides agree with TRBD1. Germline V CDR1 and CDR2: LNHDA, SQIVND (reference sequence). The J segment lost 6 bases and the V segment lost 5 bases, leaving 5 bases of the junction unmatched. The CDR3 totals 13 residues. The CDR3 region is CASSPRDRNGYTF. As DNA, the CDR3 is TGTGCCAGTAGTCCCCGGGACAGGAATGGCTACACCTTC.

The J gene is TRBJ1-1, the V gene TRBV3-1 (or the pseudogene TRBV3-2); D not resolved. The CDR3 has 15 residues. Germline V lookup: CDR1 LGHDT, CDR2 YNNKEL (reference sequence). Deletions cut 7 bases from V and 4 bases from J, with 19 bases between. CDR3 nucleotides: TGTGCCAGCACCTCATCGGGGTATGGGGTCACTGAAGCTTTCTTT. It translates to CASTSSGYGVTEAFF.

The V gene is TRBV3-1 (or the pseudogene TRBV3-2), the J gene TRBJ1-2; maybe TRBD1 (6 bases). V lost 5 bases and J lost 0, with 13 bases in between. The CDR3 runs to 15 residues. Per germline, CDR1 LGHDT and CDR2 YNNKEL (reference sequence). The CDR3 DNA sequence: TGTGCCAGCAGCGTAGACAGGTCCCCTAACTATGGCTACACCTTC. As protein: CASSVDRSPNYGYTF.

This clone was detected a few times. J is TRBJ1-2 and V is TRBV30, with 7 bases identical to TRBD1. Germline CDR1 GTSNPN, CDR2 SVGIG (reference sequence). V was clipped by 6 bases and J by 4 bases; unmatched bases: 11. This CDR3 contains 14 residues. The CDR3 DNA is TGTGCCTGCCCGGAGTCCGGGACAGTCTATGGCTACACCTTC. As protein: CACPESGTVYGYTF.

The chain carries TRBV6-5 and TRBJ1-5; D might be TRBD1 (5 bases). In germline, CDR1 is MNHEY, CDR2 SVGAGI. V was shortened by 6 bases and J by 0 bases, with 12 bases between the two germline ends. The CDR3 runs 15 residues. The CDR3 DNA is TGTGCCAGCAGGGCCAGGGCTTATAGCAATCAGCCCCAGCATTTT. This sequence encodes CASRARAYSNQPQHF.

The V call is TRBV19, the J call TRBJ1-4; 9 positions match TRBD1. In germline, CDR1 is LNHDA, CDR2 SQIVND (reference sequence). The CDR3 contains 13 residues. With 4 bases clipped from V and 12 bases from J, the junction kept 6 bases outside the gene matches. This CDR3 is CASSKGQGAELFF. CDR3 bases: TGTGCCAGTAGTAAGGGACAGGGTGCGGAACTGTTTTTT.

The CDR3 nucleotides are TGTGCCTGGAAGACTAGCGGGGGGCCCGTTTCCTACGAGCAGTACTTC. It is translated as CAWKTSGGPVSYEQYF. The V and J genes are TRBV30 and TRBJ2-7, with TRBD2 identical over 13 bases. This CDR3 region has 16 residues. CDR1 GTSNPN and CDR2 SVGIG come from the germline V gene (reference sequence). With 4 bases clipped from V and 1 base from J, the junction kept 7 bases outside the gene matches.

The CDR3 DNA reads as TGTGCCAGCAGCCCTGGGGGGTACGAGCAGTACTTC. It codes for CASSPGGYEQYF. The chain employs TRBV5-6 and TRBJ2-7; a weak D match, TRBD2 (6 bases). Trimming took 4 bases from V and 4 from J, leaving 9 bases between them. Germline V gene lookup returns CDR1 SGHDT and CDR2 YYEEEE. CDR3 size: 12 residues. Based on the CDR3 plus reference TRBV5-6 and TRBJ2-7, the full variable domain is DAGVTQSPTHLIKTRGQQVTLRCSPKSGHDTVSWYQQALGQGPQFIFQYYEEEERQRGNFPDRFSGHQFPNYSSELNVNALLLGDSALYLCASSPGGYEQYFGPGTRLTVT.

The rearrangement joins TRBV5-1 to TRBJ1-2; TRBD1 is a possible D gene (5 bases). V lost 0 bases and J 3 bases, leaving 9 bases between the germline ends. Germline CDR1 and CDR2: SGHRS and YFSETQ. CDR3 length equals 14 residues. This CDR3 is CASSLEGRDYGYTF. The CDR3, as DNA: TGCGCCAGCAGCTTGGAAGGCAGGGACTATGGCTACACCTTC.